The clone carrying this T cell receptor (beta chain) was recorded a few times. Its target is not known. All of the isolated RNA was reverse transcribed, so expressed TCRB transcripts were sequenced. Profiling relied on immunoSEQ multiplex PCR, and the TCRdb table lists in-frame clones only, not all of them. The table has around 140,000 clones, 9% to 10% seen once; the top ten hold about 0.6%. This sample is part of a study of beta chain features in type 1 diabetes. Overall study context: Cell yields, gender and age were similar in healthy donors and patients. Study-wide results and limits: The study found fewer insertions and more deletions at VDJ junctions in type 1 diabetes patients. Researchers report that Type 1 diabetes patients had moderately but significantly shorter TCRB CDR3s across all four CD4+ subsets.

Cell sorting via CD45RO/CCR7/CD25/CD127/CD95/CD27 was performed to obtain CD4+ naive, central memory, regulatory and stem cell-like memory cells. The germline V and J ends were trimmed by 4 bases and 2 bases, with 5 bases remaining between them. This CDR3 has 12 amino acids. The germline V gene has CDR1 SGDLS and CDR2 YYNGEE. This TCR came from a middle-aged woman in good health. This chain joins TRBV9 and TRBJ2-3; the D is unclear. Sequenced sample: central memory CD4+ T cells from blood. The CDR3 nucleotides read TGTGCCAGCAGCTCCCTCACAGATACGCAGTATTTT. This translates into CASSSLTDTQYF.